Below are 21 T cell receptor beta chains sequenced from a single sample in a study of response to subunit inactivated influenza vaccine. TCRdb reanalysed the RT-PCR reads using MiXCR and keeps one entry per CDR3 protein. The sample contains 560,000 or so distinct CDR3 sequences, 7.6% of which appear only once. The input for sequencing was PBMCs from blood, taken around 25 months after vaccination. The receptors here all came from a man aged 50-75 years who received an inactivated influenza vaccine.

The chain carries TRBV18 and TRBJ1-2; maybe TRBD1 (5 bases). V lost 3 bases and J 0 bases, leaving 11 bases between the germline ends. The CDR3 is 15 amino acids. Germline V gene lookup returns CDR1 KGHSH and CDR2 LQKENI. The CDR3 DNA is TGTGCCAGCTCACCGGGACGGTTTCCTAACTATGGCTACACCTTC. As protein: CASSPGRFPNYGYTF.

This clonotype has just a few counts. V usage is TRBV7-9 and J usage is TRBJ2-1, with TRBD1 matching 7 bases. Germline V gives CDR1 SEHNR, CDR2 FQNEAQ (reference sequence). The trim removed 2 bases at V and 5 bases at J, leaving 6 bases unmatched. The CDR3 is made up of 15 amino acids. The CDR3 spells CASSLRQGGDNEQFF. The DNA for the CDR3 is TGTGCCAGCAGCTTACGACAGGGTGGGGACAATGAGCAGTTCTTC.

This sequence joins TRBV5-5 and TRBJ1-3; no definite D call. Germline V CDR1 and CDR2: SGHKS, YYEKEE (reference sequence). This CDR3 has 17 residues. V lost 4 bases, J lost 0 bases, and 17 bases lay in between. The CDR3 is CASSPKHDGYSGNTIYF. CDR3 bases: TGTGCCAGCAGCCCAAAACACGACGGGTACTCTGGAAACACCATATATTTT.

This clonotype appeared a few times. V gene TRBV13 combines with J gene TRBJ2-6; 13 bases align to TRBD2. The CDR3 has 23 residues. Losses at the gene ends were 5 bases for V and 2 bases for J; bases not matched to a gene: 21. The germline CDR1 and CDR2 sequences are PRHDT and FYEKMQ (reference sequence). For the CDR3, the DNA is TGTGCCAGCAGCCTCCTTCCCCGGTACCGGACTAGCGGGAGTTTGACTGGGGCCAACGTCCTGACTTTC. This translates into CASSLLPRYRTSGSLTGANVLTF.

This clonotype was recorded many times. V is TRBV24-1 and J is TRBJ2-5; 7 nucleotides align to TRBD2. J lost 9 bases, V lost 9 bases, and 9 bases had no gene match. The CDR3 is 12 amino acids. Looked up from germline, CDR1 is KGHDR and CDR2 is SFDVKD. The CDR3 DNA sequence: TGTGCCACCGCGGGGAGCGGGGAGGCCCAGTACTTC. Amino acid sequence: CATAGSGEAQYF.

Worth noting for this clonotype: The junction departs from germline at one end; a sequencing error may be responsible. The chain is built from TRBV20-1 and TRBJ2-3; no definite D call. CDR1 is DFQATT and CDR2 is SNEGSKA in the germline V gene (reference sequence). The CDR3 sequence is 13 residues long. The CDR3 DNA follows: TGCAGTGCTAGGGCCACCCGCCACCATACGCATTATTTT. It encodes CSARATRHHTHYF.

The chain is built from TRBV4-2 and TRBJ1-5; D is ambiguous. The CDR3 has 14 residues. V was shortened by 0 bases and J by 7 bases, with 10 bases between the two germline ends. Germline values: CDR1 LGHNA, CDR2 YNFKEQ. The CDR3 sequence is CASSQDKLAQPQHF. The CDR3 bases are TGTGCCAGCAGCCAAGATAAACTCGCCCAGCCCCAGCATTTT.

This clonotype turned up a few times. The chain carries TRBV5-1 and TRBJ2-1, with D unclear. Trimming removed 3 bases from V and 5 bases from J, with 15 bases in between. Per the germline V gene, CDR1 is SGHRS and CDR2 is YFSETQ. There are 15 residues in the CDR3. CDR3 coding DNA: TGCGCCAGCAGCTCTGCTGACACCGCCCACAATGAGCAGTTCTTC. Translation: CASSSADTAHNEQFF.

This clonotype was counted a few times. The CDR3 here is CASILGGGSTYEQYF. As DNA, the CDR3 is TGTGCCAGCATCCTAGGGGGGGGGTCGACCTACGAGCAGTACTTC. The rearrangement links TRBV7-9 to TRBJ2-7; the D gene is possibly TRBD2 (7 bases). V was clipped by 7 bases and J by 2 bases, with 18 bases between them. The CDR3 extends over 15 amino acids. In germline, CDR1 is SEHNR, CDR2 FQNEAQ (reference sequence).

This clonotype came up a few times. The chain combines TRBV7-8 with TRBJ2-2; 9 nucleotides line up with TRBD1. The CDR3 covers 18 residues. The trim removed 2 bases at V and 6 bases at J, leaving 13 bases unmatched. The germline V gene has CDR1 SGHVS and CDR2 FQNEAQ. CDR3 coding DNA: TGTGCCAGCAGCTTAAGAGGGACAGGGTCAACCTTCTCCGGGGAGCTGTTTTTT. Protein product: CASSLRGTGSTFSGELFF.

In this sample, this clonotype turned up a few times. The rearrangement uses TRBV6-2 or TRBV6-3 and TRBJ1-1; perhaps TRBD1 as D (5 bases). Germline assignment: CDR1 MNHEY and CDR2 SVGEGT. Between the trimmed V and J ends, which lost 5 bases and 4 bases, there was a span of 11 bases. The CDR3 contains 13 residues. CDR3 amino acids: CASSQSGFTEAFF. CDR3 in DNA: TGTGCCAGCAGTCAATCAGGGTTCACTGAAGCTTTCTTT.

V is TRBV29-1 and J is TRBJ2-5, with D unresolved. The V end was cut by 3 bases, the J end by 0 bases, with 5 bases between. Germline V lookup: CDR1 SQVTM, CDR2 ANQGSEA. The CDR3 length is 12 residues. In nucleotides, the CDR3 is TGCAGCGTTGATGGGAACCAAGAGACCCAGTACTTC. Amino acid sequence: CSVDGNQETQYF.

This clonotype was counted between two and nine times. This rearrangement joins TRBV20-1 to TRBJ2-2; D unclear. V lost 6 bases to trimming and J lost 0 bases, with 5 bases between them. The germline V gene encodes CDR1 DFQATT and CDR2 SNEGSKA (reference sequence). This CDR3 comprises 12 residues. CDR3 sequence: CSAAANTGELFF. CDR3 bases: TGCAGTGCGGCCGCGAACACCGGGGAGCTGTTTTTT.

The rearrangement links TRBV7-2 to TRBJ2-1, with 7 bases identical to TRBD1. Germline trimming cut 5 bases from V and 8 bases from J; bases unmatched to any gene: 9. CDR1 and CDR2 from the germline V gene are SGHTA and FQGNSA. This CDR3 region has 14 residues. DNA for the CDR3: TGTGCCAGCAGCGCCCGTAGGGGGCTCGATGAGCAGTTCTTC. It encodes CASSARRGLDEQFF. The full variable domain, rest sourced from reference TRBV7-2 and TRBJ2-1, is GAGVSQSPSNKVTEKGKDVELRCDPISGHTALYWYRQSLGQGLEFLIYFQGNSAPDKSGLPSDRFSAERTGGSVSTLTIQRTQQEDSAVYLCASSARRGLDEQFFGPGTRLTVL.

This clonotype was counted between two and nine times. The CDR3 DNA follows: TGTGCCAGCAGTTGGGGGACAGGGATTCAGCCCCAGCATTTT. This translates into CASSWGTGIQPQHF. V gene TRBV28 combines with J gene TRBJ1-5, with 9 nucleotides matching TRBD1. CDR1 and CDR2 from the germline V gene are MDHEN and SYDVKM. The CDR3 is 14 amino acids. V trimming: 4 bases; J trimming: 6 bases; junction bases outside the gene matches: 4. Full variable domain (remainder filled in from reference TRBV28 and TRBJ1-5): DVKVTQSSRYLVKRTGEKVFLECVQDMDHENMFWYRQDPGLGLRLIYFSYDVKMKEKGDIPEGYSVSREKKERFSLILESASTNQTSMYLCASSWGTGIQPQHFGDGTRLSIL.

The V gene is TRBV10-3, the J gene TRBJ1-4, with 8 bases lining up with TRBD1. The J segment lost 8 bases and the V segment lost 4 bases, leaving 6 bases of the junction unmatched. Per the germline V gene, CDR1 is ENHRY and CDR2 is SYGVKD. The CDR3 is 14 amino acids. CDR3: CAISADRDGEKLFF. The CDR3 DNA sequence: TGTGCCATCAGTGCGGACAGGGATGGGGAAAAACTGTTTTTT.

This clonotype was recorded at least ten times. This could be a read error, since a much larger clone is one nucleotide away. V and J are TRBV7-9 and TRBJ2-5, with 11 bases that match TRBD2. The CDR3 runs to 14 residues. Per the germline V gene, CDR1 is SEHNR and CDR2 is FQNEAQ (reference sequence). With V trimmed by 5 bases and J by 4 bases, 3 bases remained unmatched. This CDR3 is CASSPGLAVETQYF. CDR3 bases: TGTGCCAGCAGCCCGGGACTAGCGGTAGAGACCCAGTACTTC.

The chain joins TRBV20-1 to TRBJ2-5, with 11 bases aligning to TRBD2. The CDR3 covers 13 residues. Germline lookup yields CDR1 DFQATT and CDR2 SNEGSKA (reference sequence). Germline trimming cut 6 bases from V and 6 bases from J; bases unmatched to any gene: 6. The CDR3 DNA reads TGCAGTGCGGGGACTAGCGGCAGTAAGACCCAGTACTTC. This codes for CSAGTSGSKTQYF.

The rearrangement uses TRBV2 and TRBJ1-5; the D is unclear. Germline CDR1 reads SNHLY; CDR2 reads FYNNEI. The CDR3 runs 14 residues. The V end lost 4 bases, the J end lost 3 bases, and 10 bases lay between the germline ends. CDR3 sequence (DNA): TGTGCCAGCAGTGGAGGCCCTAACAATCAGCCCCAGCATTTT. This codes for CASSGGPNNQPQHF. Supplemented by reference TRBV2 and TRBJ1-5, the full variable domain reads EPEVTQTPSHQVTQMGQEVILRCVPISNHLYFYWYRQILGQKVEFLVSFYNNEISEKSEIFDDQFSVERPDGSNFTLKIRSTKLEDSAMYFCASSGGPNNQPQHFGDGTRLSIL.

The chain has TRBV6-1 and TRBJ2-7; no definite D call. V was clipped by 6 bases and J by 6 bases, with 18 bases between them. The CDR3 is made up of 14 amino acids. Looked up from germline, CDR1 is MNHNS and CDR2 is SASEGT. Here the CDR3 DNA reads TGTGCCAGCAGCCGAGTCAGTCCGTCGCGCGAGCAGTACTTC. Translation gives CASSRVSPSREQYF.

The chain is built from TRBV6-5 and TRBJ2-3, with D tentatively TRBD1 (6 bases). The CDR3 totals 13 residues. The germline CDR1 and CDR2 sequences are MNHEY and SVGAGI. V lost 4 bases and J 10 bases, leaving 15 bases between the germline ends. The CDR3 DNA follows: TGTGCCAGCAGTTGGGACACACCAAGGGCGCAGTATTTT. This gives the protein CASSWDTPRAQYF.